These T cell receptor beta chains were read from a single sample in a study of response to subunit inactivated influenza vaccine. Each CDR3 protein is one row after TCRdb ran MiXCR on the RT-PCR reads. This table has 500,000 to 550,000 distinct CDR3 sequences, about 7.2% appearing once. The sequencing used PBMCs from blood, collected 23 months after vaccination. The receptor source for this set is a man between 50 and 69 years old who received an inactivated influenza vaccine. CDR3s include the opening cysteine and the closing phenylalanine or tryptophan. D genes are given only for firm matches. Clone size appears in some rows only: once, few, many, or a class for an expanded clone.

TRBD2 | few | TRBJ2-7 | TRBV6-2/TRBV6-3 | CASSPPTSGRYEQYF | TGTGCCAGCAGTCCCCCGACTAGCGGGAGGTACGAGCAGTACTTC
TRBD1 | few | TRBJ1-2 | TRBV6-5 | CASREGTAGYTF | TGTGCCAGCAGGGAGGGGACAGCCGGCTACACCTTC
TRBD1 | many | TRBJ1-1 | TRBV27 | CASSWTGPNTEAFF | TGTGCCAGCAGCTGGACAGGGCCGAACACTGAAGCTTTCTTT
- | few | TRBJ2-7 | TRBV4-2 | CASSLDVKDYEQYF | TGTGCCAGCAGCCTGGATGTAAAAGACTACGAGCAGTACTTC
- | many | TRBJ2-2 | TRBV29-1 | CSVELENTGELFF | TGCAGCGTTGAACTAGAGAACACCGGGGAGCTGTTTTTT
- | many | TRBJ2-1 | TRBV28 | CASSPPDWNEQFF | TGTGCCAGCAGTCCCCCTGACTGGAATGAGCAGTTCTTC
- | - | TRBJ2-7 | TRBV10-3 | CAISGGTDFSYEQYF | TGTGCCATCAGTGGCGGGACAGACTTCTCCTACGAGCAGTACTTC
- | few | TRBJ2-7 | TRBV7-4 | CASSQRWPGMGYEQYF | TGTGCCAGCAGCCAAAGATGGCCGGGAATGGGGTACGAGCAGTACTTC
TRBD2 | few | TRBJ2-4 | TRBV20-1 | CSARGGSGGVQYF | TGCAGTGCTAGAGGTGGTAGCGGGGGGGTTCAGTACTTC
TRBD1 | - | TRBJ2-7 | TRBV7-2 | CASSRTGTGVYEQYF | TGTGCCAGCAGCCGCACCGGGACAGGAGTCTACGAGCAGTACTTC
TRBD1 | - | TRBJ2-2 | TRBV3-1 | CASSQGYRGRGGELFF | TGTGCCAGCAGCCAAGGTTACAGGGGGCGCGGCGGGGAGCTGTTTTTT
- | few | TRBJ1-1 | TRBV19 | CASSLEGALGKTEAFF | TGTGCCAGTAGTTTGGAAGGAGCGCTCGGCAAGACTGAAGCTTTCTTT
TRBD2 | many | TRBJ2-7 | TRBV12-3/TRBV12-4 | CASSRTSGGPRDEQYF | TGTGCCAGCAGTCGGACTAGCGGGGGCCCCAGGGACGAGCAGTACTTC
- | many | TRBJ2-3 | TRBV19 | CASSIRAMERHTQYF | TGTGCCAGTAGTATAAGGGCCATGGAGCGTCATACGCAGTATTTT
TRBD1 | - | TRBJ2-6 | TRBV5-1 | CASSFGTGSGANVLTF | TGCGCCAGCAGCTTTGGGACAGGCTCTGGGGCCAACGTCCTGACTTTC
TRBD2 | many | TRBJ2-3 | TRBV20-1 | CSARLAGGTDTQYF | TGCAGTGCTCGCCTAGCGGGAGGCACAGATACGCAGTATTTT
- | few | TRBJ1-1 | TRBV11-2 | CASSLEGGQAAFF | TGTGCCAGCAGCTTAGAGGGGGGCCAGGCGGCTTTCTTT
- | many | TRBJ1-2 | TRBV20-1 | CSASLGSGYGYTF | TGCAGTGCTAGTTTAGGGTCTGGCTATGGCTACACCTTC